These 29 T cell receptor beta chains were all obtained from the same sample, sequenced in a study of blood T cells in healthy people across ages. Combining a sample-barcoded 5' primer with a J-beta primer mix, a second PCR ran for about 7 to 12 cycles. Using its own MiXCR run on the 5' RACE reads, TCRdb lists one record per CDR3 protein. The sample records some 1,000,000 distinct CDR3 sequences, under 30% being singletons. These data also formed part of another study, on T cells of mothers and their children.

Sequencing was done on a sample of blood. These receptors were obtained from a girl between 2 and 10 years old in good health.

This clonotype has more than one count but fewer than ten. Here the CDR3 DNA reads TGTGCCATCAGCCAGGGGCAAGAGACCCAGTACTTC. Its translation is CAISQGQETQYF. The V call is TRBV10-3, the J call TRBJ2-5; perhaps TRBD1 as D (6 bases). V lost 6 bases and J lost 2, with 7 bases in between. Germline values: CDR1 ENHRY, CDR2 SYGVKD. The CDR3 sequence is 12 residues long.

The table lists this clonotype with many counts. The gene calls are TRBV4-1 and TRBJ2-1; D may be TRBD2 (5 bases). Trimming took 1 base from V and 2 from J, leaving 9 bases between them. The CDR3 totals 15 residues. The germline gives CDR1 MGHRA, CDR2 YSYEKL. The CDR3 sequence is CASSQVETTYNEQFF. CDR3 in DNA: TGCGCCAGCAGCCAAGTTGAGACTACCTACAATGAGCAGTTCTTC.

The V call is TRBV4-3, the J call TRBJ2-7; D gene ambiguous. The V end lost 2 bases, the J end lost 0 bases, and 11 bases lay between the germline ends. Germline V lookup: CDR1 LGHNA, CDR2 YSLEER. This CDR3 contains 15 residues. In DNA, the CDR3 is TGCGCCAGCAGCCAAACAGTCTTCCCCTCCTACGAGCAGTACTTC. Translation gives CASSQTVFPSYEQYF.

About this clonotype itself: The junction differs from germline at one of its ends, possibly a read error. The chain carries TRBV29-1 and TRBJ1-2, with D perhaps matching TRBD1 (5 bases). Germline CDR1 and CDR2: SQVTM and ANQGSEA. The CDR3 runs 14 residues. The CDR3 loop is CSVEGTYSGYGCTF. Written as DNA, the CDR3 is TGCAGCGTTGAGGGGACCTATTCCGGCTATGGCTGCACCTTC. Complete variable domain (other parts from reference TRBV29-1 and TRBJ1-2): SAVISQKPSRDICQRGTSLTIQCQVDSQVTMMFWYRQQPGQSLTLIATANQGSEATYESGFVIDKFPISRPNLTFSTLTVSNMSPEDSSIYLCSVEGTYSGYGCTFGSGTRLTVV.

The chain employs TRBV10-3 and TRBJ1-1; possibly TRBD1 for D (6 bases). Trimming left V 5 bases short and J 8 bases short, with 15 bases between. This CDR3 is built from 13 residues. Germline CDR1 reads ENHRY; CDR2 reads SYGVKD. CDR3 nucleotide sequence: TGTGCCATCAGTCAAGATATACAGGGCGAAGCTTTCTTT. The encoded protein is CAISQDIQGEAFF.

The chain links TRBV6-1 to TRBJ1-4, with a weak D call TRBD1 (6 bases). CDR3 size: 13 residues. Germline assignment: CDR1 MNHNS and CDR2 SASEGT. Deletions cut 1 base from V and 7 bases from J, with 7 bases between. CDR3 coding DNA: TGTGCCAGCAGTGAAGGGGGGCTTGAAAAACTGTTTTTT. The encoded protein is CASSEGGLEKLFF.

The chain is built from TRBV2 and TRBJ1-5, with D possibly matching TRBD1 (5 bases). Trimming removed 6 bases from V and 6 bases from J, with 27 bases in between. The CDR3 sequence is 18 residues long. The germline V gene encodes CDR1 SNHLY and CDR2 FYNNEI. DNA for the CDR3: TGTGCCAGCAGCGACATCTCAGGGATCCCCCTTCAGGGTCAGCCCCAGCATTTT. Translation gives CASSDISGIPLQGQPQHF.

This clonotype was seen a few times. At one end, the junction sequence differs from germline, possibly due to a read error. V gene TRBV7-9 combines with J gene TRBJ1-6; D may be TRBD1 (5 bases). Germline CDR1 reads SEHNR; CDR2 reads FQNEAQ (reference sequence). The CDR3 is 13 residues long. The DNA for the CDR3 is TGTGCCAGCACCCTGGGGGGGAATTCACCCCTCCACTTC. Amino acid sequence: CASTLGGNSPLHF.

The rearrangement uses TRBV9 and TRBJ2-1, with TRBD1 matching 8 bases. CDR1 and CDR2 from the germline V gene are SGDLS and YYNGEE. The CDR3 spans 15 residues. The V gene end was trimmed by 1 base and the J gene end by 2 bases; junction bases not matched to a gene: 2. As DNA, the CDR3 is TGTGCCAGCAGCGTATCGGGACAGGCCTACAATGAGCAGTTCTTC. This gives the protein CASSVSGQAYNEQFF.

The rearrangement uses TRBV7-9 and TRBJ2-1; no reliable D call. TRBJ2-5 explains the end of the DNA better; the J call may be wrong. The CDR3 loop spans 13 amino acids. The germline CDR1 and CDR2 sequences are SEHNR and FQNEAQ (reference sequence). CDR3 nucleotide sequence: TGTGCCAGCAGCTTAATAGGAATAGAGACCCAGTACTTC. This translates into CASSLIGIETQYF.

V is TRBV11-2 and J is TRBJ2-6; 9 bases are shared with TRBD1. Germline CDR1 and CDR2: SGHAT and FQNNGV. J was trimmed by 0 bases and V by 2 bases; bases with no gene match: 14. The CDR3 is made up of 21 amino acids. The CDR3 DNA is TGTGCCAGCAGCTTATTCGAGAGGGGGAGGACAGGGGCCTCTGGGGCCAACGTCCTGACTTTC. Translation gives CASSLFERGRTGASGANVLTF.

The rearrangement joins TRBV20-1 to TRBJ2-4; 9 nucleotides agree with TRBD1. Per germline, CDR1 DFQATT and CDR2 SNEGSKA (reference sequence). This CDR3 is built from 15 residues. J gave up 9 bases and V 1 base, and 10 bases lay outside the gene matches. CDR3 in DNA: TGCAGTGCTAGAGGCTATATGGGACAGGGAGGCATTCAGTACTTC. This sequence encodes CSARGYMGQGGIQYF.

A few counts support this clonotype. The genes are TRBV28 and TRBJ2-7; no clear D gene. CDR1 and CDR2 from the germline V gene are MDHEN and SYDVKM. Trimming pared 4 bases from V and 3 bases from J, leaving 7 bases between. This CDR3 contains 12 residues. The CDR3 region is CASSSTYYEQYF. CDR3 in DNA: TGTGCCAGCAGTTCCACCTACTACGAGCAGTACTTC.

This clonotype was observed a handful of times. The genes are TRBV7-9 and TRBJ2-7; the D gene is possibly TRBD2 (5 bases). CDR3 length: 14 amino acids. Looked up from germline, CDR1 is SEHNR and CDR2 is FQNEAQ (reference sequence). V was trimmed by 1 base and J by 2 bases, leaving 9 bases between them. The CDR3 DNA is TGTGCCAGCAGCTTAGGCGACTATGCCTACGAGCAGTACTTC. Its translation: CASSLGDYAYEQYF.

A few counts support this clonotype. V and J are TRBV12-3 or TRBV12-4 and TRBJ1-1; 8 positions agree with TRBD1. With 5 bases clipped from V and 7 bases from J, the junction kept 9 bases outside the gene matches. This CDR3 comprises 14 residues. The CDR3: CASSDRGHPLEAFF. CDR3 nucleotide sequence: TGTGCCAGCAGTGACAGGGGCCATCCCCTTGAAGCTTTCTTT.

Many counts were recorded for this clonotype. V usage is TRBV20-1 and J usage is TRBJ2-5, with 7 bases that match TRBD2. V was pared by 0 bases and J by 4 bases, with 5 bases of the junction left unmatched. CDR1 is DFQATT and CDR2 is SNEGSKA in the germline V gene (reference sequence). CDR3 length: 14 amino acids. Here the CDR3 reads CSARDLGGGETQYF. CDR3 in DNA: TGCAGTGCTAGAGATTTAGGCGGGGGAGAGACCCAGTACTTC.

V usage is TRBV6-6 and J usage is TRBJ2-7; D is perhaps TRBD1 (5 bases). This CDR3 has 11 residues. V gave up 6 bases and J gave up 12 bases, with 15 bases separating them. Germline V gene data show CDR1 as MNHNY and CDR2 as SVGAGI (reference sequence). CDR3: CASSRAVSWYF. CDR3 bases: TGTGCCAGCAGCAGGGCCGTCTCTTGGTACTTC.

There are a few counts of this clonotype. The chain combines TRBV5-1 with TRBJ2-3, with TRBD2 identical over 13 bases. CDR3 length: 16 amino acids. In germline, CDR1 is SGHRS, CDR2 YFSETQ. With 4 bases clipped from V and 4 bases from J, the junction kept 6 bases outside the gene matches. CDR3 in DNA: TGCGCCAGCAGCCCGGGACTAGCGGGAAGGTCAGATACGCAGTATTTT. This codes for CASSPGLAGRSDTQYF. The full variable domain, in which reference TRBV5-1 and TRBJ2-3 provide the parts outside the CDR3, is KAGVTQTPRYLIKTRGQQVTLSCSPISGHRSVSWYQQTPGQGLQFLFEYFSETQRNKGNFPGRFSGRQFSNSRSEMNVSTLELGDSALYLCASSPGLAGRSDTQYFGPGTRLTVL.

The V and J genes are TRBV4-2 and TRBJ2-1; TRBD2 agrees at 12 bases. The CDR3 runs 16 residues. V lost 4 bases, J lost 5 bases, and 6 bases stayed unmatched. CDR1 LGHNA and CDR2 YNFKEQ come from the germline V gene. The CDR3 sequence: CASSPSGTSGHNEQFF. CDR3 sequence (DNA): TGTGCCAGCAGCCCTTCCGGGACTAGCGGGCACAATGAGCAGTTCTTC.

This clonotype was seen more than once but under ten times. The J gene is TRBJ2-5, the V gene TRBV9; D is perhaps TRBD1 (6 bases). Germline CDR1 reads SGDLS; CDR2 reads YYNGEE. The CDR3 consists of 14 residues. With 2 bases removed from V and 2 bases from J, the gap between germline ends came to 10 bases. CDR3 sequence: CASSVDSYQETQYF. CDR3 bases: TGTGCCAGCAGCGTGGACAGTTATCAAGAGACCCAGTACTTC.

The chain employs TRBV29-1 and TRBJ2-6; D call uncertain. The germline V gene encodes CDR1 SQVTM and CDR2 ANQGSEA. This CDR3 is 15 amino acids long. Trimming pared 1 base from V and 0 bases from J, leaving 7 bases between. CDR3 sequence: CSVEGLLSGANVLTF. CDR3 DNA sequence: TGCAGCGTTGAAGGACTCCTCTCTGGGGCCAACGTCCTGACTTTC.

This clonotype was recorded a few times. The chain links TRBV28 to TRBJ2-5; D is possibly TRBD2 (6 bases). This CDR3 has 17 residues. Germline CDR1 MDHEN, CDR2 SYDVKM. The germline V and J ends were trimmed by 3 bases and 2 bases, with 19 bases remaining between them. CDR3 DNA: TGTGCCAGCAGTTTTAGGGAGGTCTCGCGGCCTCAAGAGACCCAGTACTTC. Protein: CASSFREVSRPQETQYF.

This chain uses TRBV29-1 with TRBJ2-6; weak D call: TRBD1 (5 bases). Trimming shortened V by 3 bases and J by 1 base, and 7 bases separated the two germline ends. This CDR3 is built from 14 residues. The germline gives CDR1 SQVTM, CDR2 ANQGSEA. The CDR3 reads CSVDDRSGANVLTF. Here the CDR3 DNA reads TGCAGCGTTGACGACAGATCTGGGGCCAACGTCCTGACTTTC. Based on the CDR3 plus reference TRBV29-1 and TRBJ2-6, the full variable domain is SAVISQKPSRDICQRGTSLTIQCQVDSQVTMMFWYRQQPGQSLTLIATANQGSEATYESGFVIDKFPISRPNLTFSTLTVSNMSPEDSSIYLCSVDDRSGANVLTFGAGSRLTVL.

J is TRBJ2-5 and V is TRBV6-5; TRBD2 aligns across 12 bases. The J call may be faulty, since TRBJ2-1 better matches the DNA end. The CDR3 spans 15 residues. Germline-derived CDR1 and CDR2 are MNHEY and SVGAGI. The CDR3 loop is CASSPTSGSRGEQFF. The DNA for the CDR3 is TGTGCCAGCAGTCCGACTAGCGGGAGTCGTGGTGAGCAGTTCTTC.

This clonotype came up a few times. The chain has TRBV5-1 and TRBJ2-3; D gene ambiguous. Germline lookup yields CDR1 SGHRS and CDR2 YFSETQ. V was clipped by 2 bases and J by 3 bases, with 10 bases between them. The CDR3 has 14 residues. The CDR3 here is CASSFLRKTDTQYF. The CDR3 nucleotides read TGCGCCAGCAGCTTCCTTAGGAAAACAGATACGCAGTATTTT.

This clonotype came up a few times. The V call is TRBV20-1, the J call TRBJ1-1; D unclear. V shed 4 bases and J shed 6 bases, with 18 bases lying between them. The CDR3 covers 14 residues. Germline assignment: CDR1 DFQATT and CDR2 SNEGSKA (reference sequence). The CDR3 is CSATEGPTLAEAFF. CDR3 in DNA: TGCAGTGCTACGGAAGGGCCTACACTCGCTGAAGCTTTCTTT.

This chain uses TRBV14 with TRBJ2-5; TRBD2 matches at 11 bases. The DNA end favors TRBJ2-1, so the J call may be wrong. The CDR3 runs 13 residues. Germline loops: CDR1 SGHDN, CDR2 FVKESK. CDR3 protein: CASSRTTSGKQFF. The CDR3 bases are TGTGCCAGCAGCCGCACGACTAGCGGGAAGCAGTTCTTC.

The CDR3 region is CASIEGQGGYF. The CDR3 DNA reads TGTGCCAGCATAGAGGGACAAGGCGGGTACTTC. The V and J genes are TRBV6-1 and TRBJ2-7; a weak D match, TRBD1 (6 bases). The CDR3 runs 11 residues. The germline V gene has CDR1 MNHNS and CDR2 SASEGT. V lost 7 bases and J 12 bases, leaving 16 bases between the germline ends.

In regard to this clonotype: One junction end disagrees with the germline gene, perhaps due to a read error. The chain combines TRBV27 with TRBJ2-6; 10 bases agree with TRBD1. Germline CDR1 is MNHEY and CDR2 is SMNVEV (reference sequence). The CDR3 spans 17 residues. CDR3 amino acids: CASSSLSRGTGADVLTF. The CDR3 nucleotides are TGTGCCAGCAGTTCTCTTTCCCGGGGGACAGGGGCCGACGTCCTGACTTTC.